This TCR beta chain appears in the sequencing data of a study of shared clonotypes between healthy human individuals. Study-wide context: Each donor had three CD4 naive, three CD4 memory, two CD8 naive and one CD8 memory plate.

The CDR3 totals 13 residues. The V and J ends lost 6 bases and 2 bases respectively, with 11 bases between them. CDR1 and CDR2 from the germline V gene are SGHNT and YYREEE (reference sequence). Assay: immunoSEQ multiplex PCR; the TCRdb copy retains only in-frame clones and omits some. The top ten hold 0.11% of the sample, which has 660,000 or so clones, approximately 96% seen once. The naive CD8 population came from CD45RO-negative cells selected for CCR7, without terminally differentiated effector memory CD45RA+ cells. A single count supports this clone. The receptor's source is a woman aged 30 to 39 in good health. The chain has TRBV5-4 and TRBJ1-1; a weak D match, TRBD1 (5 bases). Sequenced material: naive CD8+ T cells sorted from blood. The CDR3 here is CASTWDRNTEAFF. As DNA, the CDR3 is TGTGCCAGCACTTGGGACCGCAACACTGAAGCTTTCTTT. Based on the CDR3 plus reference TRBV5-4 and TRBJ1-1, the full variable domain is ETGVTQSPTHLIKTRGQQVTLRCSSQSGHNTVSWYQQALGQGPQFIFQYYREEENGRGNFPPRFSGLQFPNYSSELNVNALELDDSALYLCASTWDRNTEAFFGQGTRLTVV.